The following is a T cell receptor beta chain sequence with its context. From germline, CDR1 is SGHVS and CDR2 FQNEAQ. The CDR3 loop spans 15 amino acids. Trimming cost V 0 bases and J 2 bases, with 10 bases left between them. The data stem from a study of blood T cell repertoires in COVID-19. Overall study: Whether acute or convalescent, the COVID-19 samples came from the United States, Italy and Spain. T cells, B-cell-depleted T cells, or PBMCs supplied cDNA or gDNA.

Original data processing: Estimates of nucleated cell counts were drawn from the amplification of reference gene primers. The table came from immunoSEQ multiplex PCR; TCRdb's copy has only in-frame clones and leaves some out. The V and J calls and clone size come from that table; D and trimming were worked out from the DNA. Altogether around 100,000 clones are present, 80% to 95% being singletons, with the ten largest covering more than 5.5%. The sequencing input was peripheral blood. The J gene is TRBJ2-5, the V gene TRBV7-8; the D gene is possibly TRBD1 (5 bases). This TCR came from a man in his 70s with acute or convalescent COVID-19. The CDR3 region is CASSLARQGQETQYF. Here the CDR3 DNA reads TGTGCCAGCAGCTTAGCGAGGCAGGGACAAGAGACCCAGTACTTC.